This T cell receptor beta chain was profiled in a study of blood T cell repertoires in COVID-19. V lost 1 base and J 8 bases, leaving 11 bases between the germline ends. The CDR3 is 13 residues long. Germline loops: CDR1 SGHTA, CDR2 FQGNSA. TCRdb keeps only in-frame clones here, not all; method: immunoSEQ multiplex PCR. The sample yields about 380,000 clones, around 87% seen once. The chain combines TRBV7-2 with TRBJ1-2, with unresolved D. The receptor comes from a man between 25 and 39 years old who had recovered from COVID-19. The sample comprised PBMCs or T cells enriched from blood (not recorded which). DNA of the CDR3: TGTGCCAGCAGCTTAGGACCAACGGGAGGCTACACCTTC. Protein sequence: CASSLGPTGGYTF.